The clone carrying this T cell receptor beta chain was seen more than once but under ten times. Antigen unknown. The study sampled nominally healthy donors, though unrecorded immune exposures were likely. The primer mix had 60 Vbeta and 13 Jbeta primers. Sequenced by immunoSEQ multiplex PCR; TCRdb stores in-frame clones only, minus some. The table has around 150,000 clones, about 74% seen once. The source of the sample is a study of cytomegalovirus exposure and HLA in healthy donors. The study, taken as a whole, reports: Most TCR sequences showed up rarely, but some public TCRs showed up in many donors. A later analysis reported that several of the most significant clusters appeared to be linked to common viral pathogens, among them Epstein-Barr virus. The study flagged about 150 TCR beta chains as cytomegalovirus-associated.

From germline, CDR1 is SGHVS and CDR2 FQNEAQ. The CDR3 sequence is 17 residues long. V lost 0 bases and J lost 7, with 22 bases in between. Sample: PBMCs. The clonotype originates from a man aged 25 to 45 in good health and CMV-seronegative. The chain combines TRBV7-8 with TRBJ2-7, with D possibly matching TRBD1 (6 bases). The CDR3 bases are TGTGCCAGCAGCTTAGCGAGGGTCCCACAAAGGGGGTCGGAGCAGTACTTC. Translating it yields CASSLARVPQRGSEQYF.